One and the same sample provided the 29 T cell receptor beta chains below, sequenced in a study of Graves' ophthalmopathy and Graves' hyperthyroidism. Amplification of the TCR beta CDR3 regions used RNA transcripts (as template). After a first-round RT-PCR with HTBI primers, a second-round multiplex PCR was run. TCRdb re-called the multiplex PCR reads with MiXCR, one entry per CDR3 protein. The table includes roughly 1.1 million distinct CDR3 sequences, about 36% detected once. Sequencing was done on a sample of peripheral blood or thyroid tissue (not recorded which). These TCRs come from an adult man with Graves' hyperthyroidism.

In its sample, this clonotype was seen many times. The V gene is TRBV7-9, the J gene TRBJ1-2; D gene uncertain. This CDR3 spans 15 amino acids. Trimming removed 5 bases from V and 0 bases from J, with 13 bases in between. CDR1 is SEHNR and CDR2 is FQNEAQ in the germline V gene (reference sequence). The CDR3 coding sequence is TGTGCCAGCAGCCCCCCCCAGCCAACTAACTATGGCTACACCTTC. Translated, it gives CASSPPQPTNYGYTF.

This chain links TRBV2 with TRBJ1-5; D not certain. Germline CDR1 is SNHLY and CDR2 is FYNNEI. There are 17 residues in the CDR3. Trimming removed 5 bases at V and 7 bases at J, with 24 bases between. CDR3: CASSSVWRGSVEQPQHF. DNA of the CDR3: TGTGCCAGCAGTTCGGTGTGGCGGGGAAGCGTTGAGCAGCCCCAGCATTTT.

V is TRBV20-1 and J is TRBJ1-6; perhaps TRBD1 as D (6 bases). Trimming removed 3 bases at V and 10 bases at J, with 19 bases between. Germline CDR1 DFQATT, CDR2 SNEGSKA (reference sequence). The CDR3 spans 15 residues. The CDR3 DNA sequence: TGCAGTGCTAGCAGAGATCGCAGGGGAGGATCACCCCTCCACTTT. Translated, it gives CSASRDRRGGSPLHF.

A word on this clonotype: This could be a read error, since a much larger clone is one nucleotide away. The chain has TRBV4-1 and TRBJ2-5; D is undetermined. The CDR3 has 18 amino acids. CDR1 MGHRA and CDR2 YSYEKL come from the germline V gene. CDR3 coding DNA: TGTGCCAGCAGCCATTTTGATGTCCGAGGCGGATACCAAGAGACCCAGTACTTC. This gives the protein CASSHFDVRGGYQETQYF.

The chain couples TRBV7-4 to TRBJ2-5; 10 nucleotides match TRBD1. Trimming took 5 bases from V and 13 from J; bases not matched to a gene: 7. Germline CDR1 and CDR2: SGHVT and SQSDAQ. The CDR3 totals 12 residues. The CDR3 coding sequence is TGTGCCAGCAGCACGGGACAGGGGATCCTGTACTTC. It is translated as CASSTGQGILYF. Full variable domain (outside the CDR3, taken from reference TRBV7-4 and TRBJ2-5): GAGVSQSPRYKVAKRGRDVALRCDSISGHVTLYWYRQTLGQGSEVLTYSQSDAQRDKSGRPSGRFSAERPERSVSTLKIQRTEQGDSAVYLCASSTGQGILYFGPGTRLLVL.

Details on this clonotype: Its ends do not fully match the called genes, so a read error is possible. This chain uses TRBV2 with TRBJ2-5; D could derive from TRBD1 or TRBD2 (5 bases each). This CDR3 contains 14 residues. Germline V gives CDR1 SNHLY, CDR2 FYNNEI. CDR3 DNA: TGTGCCAGCAGTCTGCTTTGGGACCAAGGGACCCAGTACTTC. Translated, it gives CASSLLWDQGTQYF.

V gene TRBV6-2 or TRBV6-3 combines with J gene TRBJ1-5; 7 nucleotides agree with TRBD1. The CDR3 is made up of 15 amino acids. Germline CDR1 reads MNHEY; CDR2 reads SVGEGT. Germline trimming cut 7 bases from V and 3 bases from J; bases unmatched to any gene: 9. DNA for the CDR3: TGTGCCAGCACTGTGGGGACAGTTTTCAATCAGCCCCAGCATTTT. It is translated as CASTVGTVFNQPQHF.

The genes are TRBV29-1 and TRBJ2-7; TRBD2 agrees at 10 bases. The DNA end is a closer match to TRBJ2-5, so the J assignment may be wrong. The germline V gene encodes CDR1 SQVTM and CDR2 ANQGSEA. The CDR3 spans 14 residues. CDR3 nucleotides: TGCAGCGTTGAAGTGAGCGGGGGGGCCGGGACCCAGTACTTC. This gives the protein CSVEVSGGAGTQYF.

This clonotype has a count of ten or more. V usage is TRBV10-3 and J usage is TRBJ1-1, with no clear D. This CDR3 is 13 amino acids long. Germline CDR1 and CDR2: ENHRY and SYGVKD. The V gene lost 3 bases and the J gene lost 1 base, with 6 bases spanning the gap. In DNA form, the CDR3 reads TGTGCCATCAGTGATCCTAAGAACACTGAAGCTTTCTTT. Translation gives CAISDPKNTEAFF.

This clonotype showed up many times. The rearrangement joins TRBV2 to TRBJ2-7; D possibly corresponds to TRBD2 (5 bases). The V end lost 6 bases, the J end lost 2 bases, and 11 bases lay between the germline ends. This CDR3 contains 13 residues. Germline lookup yields CDR1 SNHLY and CDR2 FYNNEI. The CDR3 DNA sequence: TGTGCCAGCAGAGTATCCGGGACCTACGAGCAGTACTTC. Protein sequence: CASRVSGTYEQYF.

In its sample, this clonotype was seen a few times. The chain uses TRBV4-1 and TRBJ1-1; the D is unclear. Germline values: CDR1 MGHRA, CDR2 YSYEKL. The V and J ends lost 1 base and 4 bases respectively, with 10 bases between them. CDR3 length: 14 amino acids. As DNA, the CDR3 is TGCGCCAGCAGCCAAGGTGGGGTGGGCACTGAAGCTTTCTTT. Encoded protein: CASSQGGVGTEAFF.

Comment on this clonotype: Without the conserved terminal phenylalanine or tryptophan, this CDR3 likely stems from a read error. Because the CDR3's place on the DNA is in doubt, the DNA is left out and the CDR3 is given as listed by TCRdb. This sequence joins TRBV29-1 and TRBJ1-1. The CDR3 is 10 amino acids in total, end residues counted. Germline CDR1 reads SQVTM; CDR2 reads ANQGSEA. The CDR3 loop reads CSVEDPEANY.

This clonotype was seen more than once but under ten times. The chain has TRBV20-1 and TRBJ2-2; D ambiguous. CDR1 is DFQATT, CDR2 SNEGSKA, per germline (reference sequence). Trimming removed 6 bases at V and 1 base at J, with 12 bases between. The CDR3 is 14 amino acids. CDR3 sequence (DNA): TGCAGTGCCATCCCCCCAGAGAACACCGGGGAGCTGTTTTTT. Its translation is CSAIPPENTGELFF.

The V and J genes are TRBV7-2 and TRBJ2-2, with TRBD2 as a possible D gene (5 bases). Per the germline V gene, CDR1 is SGHTA and CDR2 is FQGNSA. Trimming cost V 2 bases and J 6 bases, with 19 bases left between them. The CDR3 consists of 17 residues. CDR3 nucleotide sequence: TGTGCCAGCAGCTTAAGAGATTCGCGGGTCAAACCCGGGGAGCTGTTTTTT. It codes for CASSLRDSRVKPGELFF. The full variable domain, its missing parts supplied by reference TRBV7-2 and TRBJ2-2, is GAGVSQSPSNKVTEKGKDVELRCDPISGHTALYWYRQSLGQGLEFLIYFQGNSAPDKSGLPSDRFSAERTGGSVSTLTIQRTQQEDSAVYLCASSLRDSRVKPGELFFGEGSRLTVL.

This clonotype was picked up one time. The chain joins TRBV6-1 to TRBJ1-5; 11 positions match TRBD1. V shed 3 bases, J shed 4 bases, and the junction held 8 bases outside the gene matches. The CDR3 has 17 amino acids. From germline, CDR1 is MNHNS and CDR2 SASEGT. The CDR3 protein is CASSELGGQGANQPQHF. CDR3 nucleotides: TGTGCCAGCAGTGAGCTAGGTGGACAGGGGGCTAATCAGCCCCAGCATTTT.

The CDR3 loop is CASSFGAANYGYTF. CDR3 DNA sequence: TGTGCCAGCAGTTTCGGGGCAGCCAACTATGGCTACACCTTC. The chain joins TRBV12-3 or TRBV12-4 to TRBJ1-2, with D maybe TRBD1 (5 bases). CDR3 length equals 14 residues. Trimming took off 3 bases at V and 2 bases at J, with 10 bases between the two ends.

This clonotype was counted between two and nine times. The rearrangement uses TRBV2 and TRBJ2-5; a possible D gene is TRBD2 (6 bases). Germline V gene data show CDR1 as SNHLY and CDR2 as FYNNEI. The CDR3 extends over 15 amino acids. V was pared by 5 bases and J by 4 bases, with 17 bases between. The CDR3 region is CASSSLPTRSETQYF. The CDR3 DNA sequence: TGTGCCAGCAGTTCCCTCCCGACTAGGTCAGAGACCCAGTACTTC.

The sample holds many counts of this clonotype. V gene TRBV6-5 combines with J gene TRBJ1-6, with TRBD1 matching over 10 bases. V lost 6 bases, J lost 9 bases, and 8 bases stayed unmatched. The germline CDR1 and CDR2 sequences are MNHEY and SVGAGI. The CDR3 spans 15 residues. The CDR3 sequence is CASRPGQGVGSPLHF. The CDR3 coding sequence is TGTGCCAGCAGGCCAGGACAGGGGGTAGGTTCACCCCTCCACTTT.

V is TRBV7-2 and J is TRBJ2-5; D gene unclear. The CDR3 runs to 14 residues. Deletions cut 2 bases from V and 5 bases from J, with 12 bases between. The germline gives CDR1 SGHTA, CDR2 FQGNSA. DNA for the CDR3: TGTGCCAGCAGCTTACGTTACGGGTGGGAGACCCAGTACTTC. Encoded protein: CASSLRYGWETQYF.

This clonotype was seen many times. V gene TRBV19 combines with J gene TRBJ1-5, with unresolved D. The germline V gene has CDR1 LNHDA and CDR2 SQIVND (reference sequence). CDR3 length: 13 residues. With 10 bases removed from V and 5 bases from J, the gap between germline ends came to 15 bases. CDR3 DNA sequence: TGTGCCATTTCGGTTGGTGTGTATCAGCCCCAGCATTTT. It yields the protein CAISVGVYQPQHF. Full variable domain (rest looked up from reference TRBV19 and TRBJ1-5): DGGITQSPKYLFRKEGQNVTLSCEQNLNHDAMYWYRQDPGQGLRLIYYSQIVNDFQKGDIAEGYSVSREKKESFPLTVTSAQKNPTAFYLCAISVGVYQPQHFGDGTRLSIL.

In its sample, this clonotype was seen many times. The rearrangement links TRBV5-1 to TRBJ1-2, with 9 bases matching TRBD1. This CDR3 contains 16 residues. Unmatched junction bases numbered 8, after V lost 0 bases and J lost 5 bases. Per the germline V gene, CDR1 is SGHRS and CDR2 is YFSETQ. The CDR3 nucleotides read TGCGCCAGCAGCTTGGACTATGGGACAGGGCCGTATGGCTACACCTTC. Its protein product is CASSLDYGTGPYGYTF.

The chain uses TRBV7-9 and TRBJ1-5, with D hard to call. The CDR3 has 16 residues. The V end was cut by 5 bases, the J end by 11 bases, with 25 bases between. The germline gives CDR1 SEHNR, CDR2 FQNEAQ (reference sequence). This CDR3 reads CASSTQLALEQETQHF. DNA of the CDR3: TGTGCCAGCAGCACCCAACTAGCGTTGGAACAAGAGACCCAGCATTTT. Looking up the rest from reference TRBV7-9 and TRBJ1-5 gives the full variable domain: DTGVSQNPRHKITKRGQNVTFRCDPISEHNRLYWYRQTLGQGPEFLTYFQNEAQLEKSRLLSDRFSAERPKGSFSTLEIQRTEQGDSAMYLCASSTQLALEQETQHFGDGTRLSIL.

The chain uses TRBV20-1 and TRBJ2-6; no reliable D call. V lost 3 bases, J lost 9 bases, and 3 bases lay in between. This CDR3 is built from 10 residues. Germline CDR1 is DFQATT and CDR2 is SNEGSKA (reference sequence). The CDR3 coding sequence is TGCAGTGCTAGGGGCAACGTCCTGACTTTC. This translates into CSARGNVLTF.

This clonotype has a handful of counts. The chain employs TRBV14 and TRBJ2-5; 9 bases align to TRBD2. This CDR3 contains 18 residues. From germline, CDR1 is SGHDN and CDR2 FVKESK. The junction had 12 bases not matched to a gene; V was cut back by 0 bases and J by 4 bases. The CDR3 region has the DNA TGTGCCAGCAGCCAAGAAGGGTTCTTGGCGGGAGGGCCAGAGACCCAGTACTTC. Encoded protein: CASSQEGFLAGGPETQYF.

The chain is built from TRBV20-1 and TRBJ2-5; D not resolved. Germline V gene sequence: CDR1 DFQATT, CDR2 SNEGSKA (reference sequence). CDR3 size: 12 residues. V was pared by 5 bases and J by 2 bases, with 9 bases between. CDR3 in amino acids: CSAGLQQETQYF. The CDR3 DNA reads TGCAGTGCTGGCCTGCAGCAAGAGACCCAGTACTTC.

This clonotype was counted ten times or more. This sequence joins TRBV5-1 and TRBJ2-6; the D is unclear. Germline CDR1 SGHRS, CDR2 YFSETQ. This CDR3 has 14 amino acids. V dropped 5 bases and J dropped 0 bases, with 6 bases sitting between them. CDR3 sequence reads: CASRSISGANVLTF. The CDR3 DNA reads as TGCGCCAGCAGGAGCATCTCTGGGGCCAACGTCCTGACTTTC. The full variable domain, in which reference TRBV5-1 and TRBJ2-6 provide the parts outside the CDR3, is KAGVTQTPRYLIKTRGQQVTLSCSPISGHRSVSWYQQTPGQGLQFLFEYFSETQRNKGNFPGRFSGRQFSNSRSEMNVSTLELGDSALYLCASRSISGANVLTFGAGSRLTVL.

The gene calls are TRBV11-2 and TRBJ1-1; 8 bases align to TRBD1. The germline V gene encodes CDR1 SGHAT and CDR2 FQNNGV. J lost 4 bases, V lost 0 bases, and 7 bases had no gene match. The CDR3 sequence is 16 residues long. The CDR3 is CASSLDAGGGGTEAFF. The CDR3 DNA reads TGTGCCAGCAGCTTAGACGCAGGGGGCGGGGGCACTGAAGCTTTCTTT.

The V call is TRBV29-1, the J call TRBJ2-7; TRBD2 agrees at 11 bases. Trimming cost V 7 bases and J 3 bases; bases outside gene matches: 14. This CDR3 comprises 16 residues. CDR1 and CDR2 (germline): SQVTM, ANQGSEA. CDR3 sequence (DNA): TGCAGCGCTATCCGGGCTAGCGGGAGGAACTACTACGAGCAGTACTTC. The encoded protein is CSAIRASGRNYYEQYF.

This clonotype was picked up a small number of times. Since a much larger clone is just one base distant, this may be a read error. The genes are TRBV24-1 and TRBJ1-5; 11 bases line up with TRBD1. The CDR3 has 15 amino acids. Germline V lookup: CDR1 KGHDR, CDR2 SFDVKD. The DNA of the CDR3 is TGTGCCATCAGTCGGACAGGGGGCATCAATCAGCCCCAGCATTTT. Protein: CAISRTGGINQPQHF.